Each of the 20 T cell receptor beta chains below was sequenced from the same sample in a study of CD8 T cells in Susac syndrome. An amount of RNA that ranged from roughly 0.5 to 1 ug was reverse transcribed with random hexamers. TCRdb itself ran the immunoSEQ multiplex PCR reads through MiXCR, one entry per CDR3 protein. The sample gives around 99,000 distinct CDR3 sequences, around 97% of which show up once; roughly 0.096% is in the top ten. Sequencing used CD4+ T cells from PBMCs. The receptor source for this set is a human donor in good health.

The chain combines TRBV29-1 with TRBJ2-3; 7 positions agree with TRBD2. The CDR3 is 14 residues long. J lost 2 bases, V lost 5 bases, and 7 bases had no gene match. Germline V gives CDR1 SQVTM, CDR2 ANQGSEA. The CDR3 spells CSVNGLVYTDTQYF. The CDR3 DNA reads TGCAGCGTTAACGGACTAGTGTACACAGATACGCAGTATTTT.

CDR3 nucleotide sequence: TGTGCCAGTAGTATAGTCCCCAGTCCGAACACCGGGGAGCTGTTTTTT. The encoded protein is CASSIVPSPNTGELFF. The gene calls are TRBV19 and TRBJ2-2, with no clear D. Germline CDR1 reads LNHDA; CDR2 reads SQIVND (reference sequence). V lost 1 base, J lost 0 bases, and 9 bases lay in between. The CDR3 has 16 amino acids. The variable domain in full, with the rest retrieved from reference TRBV19 and TRBJ2-2, is DGGITQSPKYLFRKEGQNVTLSCEQNLNHDAMYWYRQDPGQGLRLIYYSQIVNDFQKGDIAEGYSVSREKKESFPLTVTSAQKNPTAFYLCASSIVPSPNTGELFFGEGSRLTVL.

The chain recombines TRBV18 with TRBJ2-3, with 10 bases identical to TRBD2. The CDR3 is made up of 16 amino acids. From germline, CDR1 is KGHSH and CDR2 LQKENI. The trim removed 6 bases at V and 1 base at J, leaving 7 bases unmatched. The CDR3 bases are TGTGCCAGCTCCCGCCAGCGGGGGGGAGGCACAGATACGCAGTATTTT. This gives the protein CASSRQRGGGTDTQYF.

The rearrangement uses TRBV2 and TRBJ2-5; 9 bases agree with TRBD1. V trimming: 6 bases; J trimming: 5 bases; junction bases outside the gene matches: 4. CDR3 length: 13 amino acids. Germline CDR1 and CDR2: SNHLY and FYNNEI. This CDR3 reads CASRGQGGETQYF. CDR3 sequence (DNA): TGTGCCAGCAGGGGACAGGGAGGGGAGACCCAGTACTTC. The full variable domain, its missing parts supplied by reference TRBV2 and TRBJ2-5, is EPEVTQTPSHQVTQMGQEVILRCVPISNHLYFYWYRQILGQKVEFLVSFYNNEISEKSEIFDDQFSVERPDGSNFTLKIRSTKLEDSAMYFCASRGQGGETQYFGPGTRLLVL.

This clonotype was found once. The genes are TRBV7-9 and TRBJ2-3; 10 nucleotides align to TRBD2. This CDR3 has 16 amino acids. Germline assignment: CDR1 SEHNR and CDR2 FQNEAQ (reference sequence). The V and J ends lost 2 bases and 4 bases, in that order; junction bases with no gene match: 6. In nucleotides, the CDR3 is TGTGCCAGCAGCTTATGGTTAGCGGGAGGCGCAGATACGCAGTATTTT. Its protein product is CASSLWLAGGADTQYF.

This sequence joins TRBV7-9 and TRBJ2-7; perhaps TRBD2 as D (6 bases). Per germline, CDR1 SEHNR and CDR2 FQNEAQ (reference sequence). CDR3 length equals 14 residues. V was trimmed by 0 bases and J by 6 bases, leaving 12 bases between them. CDR3 DNA sequence: TGTGCCAGCAGCTTAGCGGAGGGCTACAGCGAGCAGTACTTC. Protein: CASSLAEGYSEQYF. The full variable domain, in which reference TRBV7-9 and TRBJ2-7 provide the parts outside the CDR3, is DTGVSQNPRHKITKRGQNVTFRCDPISEHNRLYWYRQTLGQGPEFLTYFQNEAQLEKSRLLSDRFSAERPKGSFSTLEIQRTEQGDSAMYLCASSLAEGYSEQYFGPGTRLTVT.

The rearrangement uses TRBV18 and TRBJ2-7; 16 bases are a match to TRBD2. The CDR3 is 16 amino acids. CDR1 is KGHSH and CDR2 is LQKENI in the germline V gene. The J segment lost 4 bases and the V segment lost 3 bases, leaving 3 bases of the junction unmatched. The CDR3: CASSPPGLAGGYEQYF. The DNA for the CDR3 is TGTGCCAGCTCACCCCCGGGACTAGCGGGGGGGTACGAGCAGTACTTC.

This CDR3 is CASTTGTGALYEQYF. CDR3 DNA sequence: TGTGCCAGTACCACCGGGACAGGGGCCCTCTACGAGCAGTACTTC. The chain uses TRBV19 and TRBJ2-7; 10 nucleotides match TRBD1. V dropped 7 bases and J dropped 3; count of bases not matched to a gene: 9. The CDR3 has 15 residues. The germline V gene has CDR1 LNHDA and CDR2 SQIVND (reference sequence). The full variable domain, in which reference TRBV19 and TRBJ2-7 provide the parts outside the CDR3, is DGGITQSPKYLFRKEGQNVTLSCEQNLNHDAMYWYRQDPGQGLRLIYYSQIVNDFQKGDIAEGYSVSREKKESFPLTVTSAQKNPTAFYLCASTTGTGALYEQYFGPGTRLTVT.

The J gene is TRBJ1-1, the V gene TRBV16; D not resolved. The germline V gene encodes CDR1 KGHSY and CDR2 FQNENV. Trimming pared 1 base from V and 2 bases from J, leaving 11 bases between. The CDR3 is 15 residues long. CDR3 sequence: CASSQYSGSNTEAFF. The CDR3 nucleotides are TGTGCCAGCAGCCAATATTCGGGTAGCAACACTGAAGCTTTCTTT.

The rearrangement uses TRBV12-3 or TRBV12-4 and TRBJ2-5, with D perhaps given as TRBD1 or TRBD2 (6 bases each). The length of the CDR3 is 14 residues. V was trimmed by 5 bases and J by 9 bases, leaving 19 bases between them. The CDR3 spells CASSPPGAPGSQYF. CDR3 DNA sequence: TGTGCCAGCAGTCCCCCGGGGGCCCCAGGGTCCCAGTACTTC.

This rearrangement joins TRBV18 to TRBJ2-2, with D possibly matching TRBD2 (6 bases). This CDR3 region has 16 residues. The V end was cut by 0 bases, the J end by 0 bases, with 8 bases between. Germline CDR1 KGHSH, CDR2 LQKENI. CDR3 in DNA: TGTGCCAGCTCACCACCGGGCGGGGCGAACACCGGGGAGCTGTTTTTT. This encodes CASSPPGGANTGELFF.

V and J are TRBV18 and TRBJ2-1; tentative D call: TRBD2 (5 bases). V was trimmed by 2 bases and J by 5 bases, leaving 16 bases between them. CDR1 is KGHSH, CDR2 LQKENI, per germline. The length of the CDR3 is 16 residues. The CDR3 protein is CASSPDRGRTDNEQFF. The CDR3 region has the DNA TGTGCCAGCTCACCAGACCGAGGCAGGACTGACAATGAGCAGTTCTTC.

The chain is built from TRBV7-8 and TRBJ2-5, with D possibly matching TRBD1 (6 bases). Germline CDR1 reads SGHVS; CDR2 reads FQNEAQ. V was clipped by 5 bases and J by 3 bases, with 16 bases between them. The CDR3 has 15 amino acids. CDR3 in DNA: TGTGCCAGCAGCCTGACCAGGGACACCAAAGAGACCCAGTACTTC. Translated: CASSLTRDTKETQYF.

V gene TRBV4-3 combines with J gene TRBJ1-1; D uncertain. Trimming took off 6 bases at V and 0 bases at J, with 8 bases between the two ends. The CDR3 contains 13 residues. Germline CDR1 LGHNA, CDR2 YSLEER. The DNA of the CDR3 is TGCGCCAGCAGGGTGAGCATGAACACTGAAGCTTTCTTT. Translated, it gives CASRVSMNTEAFF.

V gene TRBV12-3 or TRBV12-4 combines with J gene TRBJ2-5; D gene uncertain. This CDR3 is built from 14 residues. The V gene lost 3 bases and the J gene lost 1 base, with 9 bases spanning the gap. Here the CDR3 reads CASSLNSLQETQYF. In DNA, the CDR3 is TGTGCCAGCAGTTTGAACTCGCTCCAAGAGACCCAGTACTTC.

CDR3 DNA: TGTGCCAGCAGTTACTCGACCCTTAGCGGGAAGTACGAGCAGTACTTC. Translated, it gives CASSYSTLSGKYEQYF. V is TRBV6-5 and J is TRBJ2-7, with 8 bases matching TRBD2. The ends lost 0 bases at V and 4 bases at J; junction bases unmatched: 8. Germline CDR1 is MNHEY and CDR2 is SVGAGI. This CDR3 contains 16 residues.

The rearrangement uses TRBV27 and TRBJ2-7; no clear D gene. CDR1 and CDR2 from the germline V gene are MNHEY and SMNVEV (reference sequence). The CDR3 has 14 residues. V lost 0 bases, J lost 8 bases, and 14 bases lay in between. The CDR3 nucleotides read TGTGCCAGCAGTTTATCCCCGACTTCTCCCAAGCAGTACTTC. The encoded protein is CASSLSPTSPKQYF.

Turning to this clonotype: One end of the junction does not line up with germline, which may come from a read error. The CDR3 nucleotides are TGCGCCAGCAGCTTTGAGAGGGGCGAGGTCTCCTTC. Translation gives CASSFERGEVSF. The chain employs TRBV5-1 and TRBJ2-7, with D perhaps TRBD1 or TRBD2 (5 bases each). The CDR3 spans 12 residues. The germline V gene encodes CDR1 SGHRS and CDR2 YFSETQ.

The chain joins TRBV20-1 to TRBJ2-4, with D possibly TRBD1 on 8 matching bases. Germline V gene data show CDR1 as DFQATT and CDR2 as SNEGSKA (reference sequence). The CDR3 has 17 residues. The V and J ends lost 6 bases and 6 bases respectively, with 27 bases between them. CDR3 sequence: CSATRNPLTGEGNIQYF. In nucleotides, the CDR3 is TGCAGTGCCACCCGGAACCCCTTGACAGGGGAGGGAAACATTCAGTACTTC.

The chain recombines TRBV28 with TRBJ2-2; D unclear. Germline V CDR1 and CDR2: MDHEN, SYDVKM. This CDR3 is 12 amino acids long. Trimming removed 6 bases at V and 4 bases at J, with 6 bases between. For the CDR3, the DNA is TGTGCCAGCAGGACTTCCACCGGGGAGCTGTTTTTT. It encodes CASRTSTGELFF.